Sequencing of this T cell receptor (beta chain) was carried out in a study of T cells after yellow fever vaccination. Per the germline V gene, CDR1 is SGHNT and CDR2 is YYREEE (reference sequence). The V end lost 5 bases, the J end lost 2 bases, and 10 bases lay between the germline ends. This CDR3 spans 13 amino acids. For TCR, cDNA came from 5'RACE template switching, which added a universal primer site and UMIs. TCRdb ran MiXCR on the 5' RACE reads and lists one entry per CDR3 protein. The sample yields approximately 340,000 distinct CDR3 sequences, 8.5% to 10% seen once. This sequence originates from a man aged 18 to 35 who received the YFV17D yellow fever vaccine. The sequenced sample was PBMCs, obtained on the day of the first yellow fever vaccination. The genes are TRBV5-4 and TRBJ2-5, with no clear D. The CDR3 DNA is TGTGCCAGCAGGTCGTGGTCACAAGAGACCCAGTACTTC. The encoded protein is CASRSWSQETQYF.